One and the same sample provided the 15 T cell receptor beta chains below, sequenced in a study of CD8 T cells in ankylosing spondylitis. Study-wide findings and caveats: There was a TCR beta motif, made of eight highly homologous variants, that appeared characteristic of ankylosing spondylitis blood.

Their cognate antigens are unknown. In TCRdb, the 5' RACE reads were re-called with MiXCR into one record per CDR3 protein. The table shows 750,000 to 850,000 distinct CDR3 sequences, with roughly 12% occurring only once. The specimen sequenced was blood, either unsorted or a sorted T cell fraction (not recorded which). These receptors were obtained from a male donor with ankylosing spondylitis.

The chain joins TRBV12-3 or TRBV12-4 to TRBJ1-5, with D tentatively TRBD1 (5 bases). Trimming stripped 7 bases from V and 4 bases from J, with 14 bases between. CDR3 length: 14 residues. The CDR3 nucleotides are TGTGCCAGCATTCCCAGGGCAAGGAATCAGCCCCAGCATTTT. Encoded protein: CASIPRARNQPQHF.

The table lists this clonotype with a few counts. The V gene is TRBV20-1, the J gene TRBJ2-5; possibly TRBD1 or TRBD2 for D (5 bases each). Trimming shortened V by 1 base and J by 4 bases, and 10 bases separated the two germline ends. Germline assignment: CDR1 DFQATT and CDR2 SNEGSKA (reference sequence). The CDR3 has 13 residues. Here the CDR3 DNA reads TGCAGTGCTAGAGGGGGGAGTGGAGAGACCCAGTACTTC. This translates into CSARGGSGETQYF.

V and J are TRBV15 and TRBJ2-1, with D possibly being TRBD2 (5 bases). The CDR3 runs to 12 residues. Deletions cut 4 bases from V and 9 bases from J, with 10 bases between. Germline values: CDR1 LNHNV, CDR2 YYDKDF (reference sequence). CDR3 DNA: TGTGCCACCAGCATCCCACGGGGTGAGCAGTTCTTC. This encodes CATSIPRGEQFF.

The chain combines TRBV12-3 or TRBV12-4 with TRBJ2-7; 7 bases align to TRBD2. The J segment lost 6 bases and the V segment lost 3 bases, leaving 5 bases of the junction unmatched. The CDR3 totals 13 residues. The CDR3 here is CASSLGGTVEQYF. DNA of the CDR3: TGTGCCAGCAGTTTGGGAGGGACTGTCGAGCAGTACTTC.

This chain connects TRBV7-9 to TRBJ2-7; D is perhaps TRBD1 or TRBD2 (5 bases each). Trimming took 4 bases from V and 7 from J, leaving 17 bases between them. Germline CDR1 reads SEHNR; CDR2 reads FQNEAQ (reference sequence). The CDR3 runs 14 residues. CDR3 in amino acids: CASSSPRGLREQYF. The CDR3 coding sequence is TGTGCCAGCAGCTCCCCACGGGGCCTGAGAGAGCAGTACTTC.

V gene TRBV29-1 combines with J gene TRBJ2-4, with a possible D match to TRBD1 (5 bases). V lost 6 bases and J lost 6, with 12 bases in between. CDR3 length: 12 residues. Germline CDR1 SQVTM, CDR2 ANQGSEA. CDR3 protein: CSVVRDSNIQYF. Written as DNA, the CDR3 is TGCAGCGTCGTCAGGGATTCAAACATTCAGTACTTC.

The chain has TRBV10-3 and TRBJ1-6; D is undetermined. Per the germline V gene, CDR1 is ENHRY and CDR2 is SYGVKD. V dropped 8 bases and J dropped 0 bases, with 14 bases sitting between them. The CDR3 contains 16 residues. The CDR3 region is CAIRSEGSSYNSPLHF. CDR3 bases: TGTGCCATCCGTTCGGAGGGAAGCTCCTATAATTCACCCCTCCACTTT.

This clonotype has a handful of counts. The V call is TRBV20-1, the J call TRBJ2-6; 11 bases are shared with TRBD2. Germline CDR1 reads DFQATT; CDR2 reads SNEGSKA (reference sequence). This CDR3 contains 17 residues. V lost 5 bases to trimming and J lost 0 bases; unmatched junction nucleotides: 6. The CDR3 spells CSAGGLAESSGANVLTF. The CDR3 region has the DNA TGCAGTGCTGGGGGACTAGCGGAAAGCTCTGGGGCCAACGTCCTGACTTTC.

Many counts were recorded for this clonotype. The chain links TRBV7-2 to TRBJ2-5; 7 bases are shared with TRBD1. The germline V gene encodes CDR1 SGHTA and CDR2 FQGNSA. This CDR3 comprises 14 residues. Trimming cost V 5 bases and J 4 bases; bases outside gene matches: 7. The CDR3 spells CASSANRGRETQYF. The DNA of the CDR3 is TGTGCCAGCAGCGCGAACAGGGGACGAGAGACCCAGTACTTC.

This clonotype was seen only a few times. V gene TRBV7-2 combines with J gene TRBJ1-2; D is perhaps TRBD1 (6 bases). CDR1 is SGHTA, CDR2 FQGNSA, per germline. Trimming cost V 5 bases and J 6 bases, with 22 bases left between them. The CDR3 has 16 amino acids. CDR3 loop: CASSPLFRAGGDGYTF. CDR3 in DNA: TGTGCCAGCAGCCCTCTGTTCCGGGCGGGGGGCGATGGCTACACCTTC. The full variable domain, completed using reference TRBV7-2 and TRBJ1-2, is GAGVSQSPSNKVTEKGKDVELRCDPISGHTALYWYRQSLGQGLEFLIYFQGNSAPDKSGLPSDRFSAERTGGSVSTLTIQRTQQEDSAVYLCASSPLFRAGGDGYTFGSGTRLTVV.

The CDR3 DNA sequence: TGCGCCAGCAGCTTGGCAAGCCCTTCGGAATATGGCTACACCTTC. Translated: CASSLASPSEYGYTF. J is TRBJ1-2 and V is TRBV5-1; D is unclear. This CDR3 region has 15 residues. From germline, CDR1 is SGHRS and CDR2 YFSETQ. V dropped 0 bases and J dropped 5 bases, with 14 bases sitting between them.

V usage is TRBV20-1 and J usage is TRBJ1-5; no clear D. The V gene's germline CDR1 is DFQATT and CDR2 SNEGSKA (reference sequence). V was trimmed by 3 bases and J by 2 bases, leaving 11 bases between them. This CDR3 spans 14 amino acids. The CDR3, as DNA: TGCAGTGCTAGTAACCCTGAGGGCAATCAGCCCCAGCATTTT. It translates to CSASNPEGNQPQHF.

Ten or more counts support this clonotype. The chain is built from TRBV29-1 and TRBJ1-5, with D maybe TRBD1 (5 bases). The germline gives CDR1 SQVTM, CDR2 ANQGSEA. CDR3 length: 12 amino acids. Deletions cut 4 bases from V and 6 bases from J, with 10 bases between. The CDR3 reads CSVGGEGQPQHF. The CDR3 DNA reads as TGCAGCGTTGGAGGGGAAGGTCAGCCCCAGCATTTT.

This sequence joins TRBV2 and TRBJ2-4, with D unresolved. Per the germline V gene, CDR1 is SNHLY and CDR2 is FYNNEI. V gave up 7 bases and J gave up 4 bases, with 14 bases separating them. The CDR3 length is 14 residues. Here the CDR3 reads CASKRTGQKNIQYF. The DNA for the CDR3 is TGTGCCAGCAAACGGACGGGTCAGAAAAACATTCAGTACTTC.

This clonotype was seen only a few times. The chain has TRBV4-1 and TRBJ2-1; TRBD1 matches at 7 bases. The V gene's germline CDR1 is MGHRA and CDR2 YSYEKL. The length of the CDR3 is 13 residues. V shed 1 base, J shed 8 bases, and the junction held 2 bases outside the gene matches. The CDR3 DNA reads TGCGCCAGCAGCCAAGCGGGACAGCATGAGCAGTTCTTC. Its protein is CASSQAGQHEQFF.